The T cell receptor beta chain described here comes from a study of blood T cell repertoires in COVID-19 (dated by TCRdb to 2018 to 2021). At the level of the whole study: Samples from collaborators originated in the United States, Italy and Spain and spanned both the acute and convalescent phases of COVID-19. The dataset comprised deeply sampled blood TCRbeta repertoires from subjects exposed to, actively infected with, or recovered from COVID-19. The repertoires were made available in a free public database intended to serve as a resource for research on the immune response to SARS-CoV-2. Where available, HLA class I and class II types were obtained from metadata supplied by the sample provider rather than from assay-based typing. A de-identified subject ID, COVID-19 status, age in years and sex were almost always included in the sample metadata. The samples were drawn from the first 160 participants of the ongoing ImmuneRACE study and from 950 to 1,500 subjects provided by 6 global collaborators. The prospective study material was composed of cDNA or gDNA derived from T cells, B-cell-depleted T cells, or PBMCs.

Another Seattle source contributed samples from volunteer blood donors who had recovered from COVID-19. The collaborating institutions used their own protocols to collect whole blood in K2EDTA tubes. For TCRbeta analysis, collaborators shipped samples as frozen whole blood, isolated PBMCs, or DNA extracted from either of those sample types. On this clone: The specificity of this receptor is unknown. The record has no base qualities; no much larger clone is one base away.

The immunoSEQ Assay, a bias-controlled multiplex PCR, was used to amplify TCRbeta CDR3 regions from genomic DNA. Under the source paper's analysis protocol: The number of nucleated cells in each sample was estimated from the amplification of reference gene primers within the assay. To quantify the absolute abundance of each unique TCRbeta CDR3 rearrangement, sequence reads were collapsed and filtered. For each sample, productive Simpson clonality was calculated as the square root of Simpson's diversity index across productive rearrangements. TCRdb provides this immuneACCESS table in a form limited to in-frame rearrangements. Some clones are lacking; in checked studies, under half of them reflect an unresolved V gene, and why the rest are absent is not known. V and J calls and clone size are copied from that table; D and trimming were computed from the DNA. Here the sample has a few hundred thousand clones; around 90% occur a single time. The leading ten clones occupy about 0.94% of the sample.

Overall study results and their limits: How much clinical and demographic metadata was included differed by source and by participant, and the metadata was provided uncurated.

The receptor was derived from a woman in her thirties or forties who had recovered from COVID-19. Specimen: peripheral blood.

The sequenced DNA: TGTGCCAGCAGTAGCGGGAGCACAGATACGCAGTATTTT. This encodes CASSSGSTDTQYF. The chain was built from TRBV6-4 and TRBJ2-3, with TRBD2 as a weak D call on 6 bases. The CDR3 runs 13 residues from the cysteine to the phenylalanine. Only the CDR3 DNA stays, 39 bases, in frame from base 1. Relative to germline, V is 5 bases shorter and J is 0 bases shorter, with 6 bases between their ends. From the germline V gene, CDR1 is MRHNA and CDR2 is SNTAGT.